This T cell receptor beta chain was captured in a study of T-cell reconstitution after alpha-beta-depleted transplantation in children (dated by TCRdb to 2016 to 2017). For the study in its entirety: Using TCR repertoire profiling, the study quantitatively followed how T-cell immune reconstitution unfolded in children after TCRalphabeta/CD19-depleted allogeneic hematopoietic cell transplantation.

From V the trimming removes 2 bases and from J it removes 6 bases, while the gene matches leave 5 bases of the junction unaccounted for. According to the germline V gene (reference sequence), CDR1 reads LNHNV and CDR2 reads YYDKDF. The CDR3 contains 15 residues, cysteine and phenylalanine counted. Just the 45-base CDR3 DNA is kept, in frame starting at base 1. Library construction relied on PCR. Reads for this sample came from an Illumina HiSeq 2500. TCR libraries were prepared with molecular barcoding, using unique molecular identifiers to normalize TCRbeta repertoire quantification. TCRdb cleaned the public reads at Q25 with fastp, built clones with MiXCR and kept in-frame beta chains. For every CDR3 protein sequence, its rows merge into one entry that carries the most common genes and DNA. The sample contains about 610,000 distinct CDR3 sequences, more than 9% of them found a single time. Roughly 3.9% of the sample is in the top ten clones.

This clonotype was seen more than once but under ten times. The target of this receptor is not known. Qualities for individual bases were not recorded, and no much larger clone is one base off. The rearrangement joined TRBV15 to TRBJ1-5; 9 of the junction bases match TRBD1. This receptor was obtained from a human donor who donated a stem cell graft to a child with acute myeloid leukemia. Material: PBMCs from the stem cell graft donor, obtained from the stem cell graft. Read as DNA, the sequence is TGTGCCACCAGCAGACCCGGGACAGGGATTCAGCCCCAGCATTTT. Translated, it reads CATSRPGTGIQPQHF.